The text below deals with one T cell receptor beta chain. The antigen is not known. UMIs and sample barcodes were carried by the TCR alpha and TCR beta cDNA libraries that 5'RACE produced using constant-segment primers. One entry per CDR3 protein results from TCRdb running MiXCR on the 5' RACE reads. The sample carries approximately 340,000 distinct CDR3 sequences, under 15% recorded once. The data belong to a study of T-cell memory formation after mild COVID-19. Overall study: The TCR clusters were mostly specific to one donor.

Trimming left V 1 base short and J 3 bases short, with 9 bases between. This CDR3 comprises 13 residues. The germline V gene encodes CDR1 DFQATT and CDR2 SNEGSKA (reference sequence). Regarding the study as a whole: There was no confirmation that second-wave clones peaking on day 37 were SARS-CoV-2 specific. CD4/CD8 balance characterized clones contracting day 15 to 85, and CD4+ skew characterized later expanders.

The sequenced sample consisted of PBMCs or a T cell subset sorted from them (not recorded which). The rearrangement uses TRBV20-1 and TRBJ1-1, with D unclear. This sequence was found in a man younger than 30 who had mild COVID-19 (a few samples of this study predate the infection). Cell type and time point are not known. DNA for the CDR3: TGCAGTGCTAGAGTTAGGATGGACACTGAAGCTTTCTTT. It yields the protein CSARVRMDTEAFF.